This T cell receptor (beta chain) was recovered during a study of control samples from healthy donors and cancer patients. J lost 6 bases, V lost 3 bases, and 2 bases had no gene match. This CDR3 has 15 residues. Germline assignment: CDR1 LGHNA and CDR2 YNFKEQ. The assay was immunoSEQ multiplex PCR, and TCRdb's table has in-frame clones only and misses some. The sample lists tens of thousands of clones, 95% occurring once. The sequenced sample was blood. The chain employs TRBV4-2 and TRBJ1-4, with 12 bases aligning to TRBD1. The sequence was obtained from a man aged 25-40 years in good health. In DNA, the CDR3 is TGTGCCAGCAGCCAGGGACAGGGGGCTTATGAAAAACTGTTTTTT. This gives the protein CASSQGQGAYEKLFF.